The subject of this entry is one TCR beta chain. Its antigen remains unidentified. TCRdb reanalysed the RT-PCR reads using MiXCR and keeps one entry per CDR3 protein. Seen here are 750,000 to 850,000 distinct CDR3 sequences, approximately 17% observed once, and the top ten hold approximately 10%. CDR3 length: 11 residues. The germline CDR1 and CDR2 sequences are SQVTM and ANQGSEA. With 0 bases removed from V and 5 bases from J, the gap between germline ends came to 5 bases. The entry originates in a study of response to subunit inactivated influenza vaccine. Study-level points and caveats: Each seasonal influenza vaccination recruits few new T cells, the authors suggested.

The V call is TRBV29-1, the J call TRBJ2-7; D gene uncertain. This material consisted of PBMCs from blood, taken roughly 5 days after vaccination. The origin of this receptor is a man aged 50-60 years who received an inactivated influenza vaccine. This chain's CDR3 is CSVEDLDEQYF. The DNA of the CDR3 is TGCAGCGTTGAAGATCTCGACGAGCAGTACTTC.